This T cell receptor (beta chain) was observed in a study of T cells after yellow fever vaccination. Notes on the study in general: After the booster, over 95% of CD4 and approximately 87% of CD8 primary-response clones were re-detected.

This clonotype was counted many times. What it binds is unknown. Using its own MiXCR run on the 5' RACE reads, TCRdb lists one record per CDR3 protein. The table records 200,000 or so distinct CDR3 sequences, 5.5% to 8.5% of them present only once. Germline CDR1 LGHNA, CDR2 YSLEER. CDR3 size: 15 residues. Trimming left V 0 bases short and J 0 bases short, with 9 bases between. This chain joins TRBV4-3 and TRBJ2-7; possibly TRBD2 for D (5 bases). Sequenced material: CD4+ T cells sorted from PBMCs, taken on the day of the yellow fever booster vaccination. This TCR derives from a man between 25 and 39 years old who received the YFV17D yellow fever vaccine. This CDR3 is CASSQDLLGSYEQYF. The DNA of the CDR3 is TGCGCCAGCAGCCAAGATCTACTAGGCTCCTACGAGCAGTACTTC.